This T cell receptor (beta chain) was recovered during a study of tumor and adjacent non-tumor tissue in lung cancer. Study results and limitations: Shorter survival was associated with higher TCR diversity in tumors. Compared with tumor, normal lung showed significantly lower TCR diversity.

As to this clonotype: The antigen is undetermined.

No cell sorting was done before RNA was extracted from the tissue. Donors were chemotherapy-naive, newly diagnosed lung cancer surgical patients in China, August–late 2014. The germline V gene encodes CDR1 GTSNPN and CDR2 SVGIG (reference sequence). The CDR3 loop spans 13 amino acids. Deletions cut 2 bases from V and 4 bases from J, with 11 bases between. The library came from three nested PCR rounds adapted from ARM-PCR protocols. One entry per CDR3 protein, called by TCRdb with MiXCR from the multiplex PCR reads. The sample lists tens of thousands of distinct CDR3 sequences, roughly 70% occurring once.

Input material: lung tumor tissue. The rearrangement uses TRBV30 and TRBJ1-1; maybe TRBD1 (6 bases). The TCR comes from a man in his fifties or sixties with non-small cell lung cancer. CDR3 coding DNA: TGTGCCTGGAGTATAGGAGGGGGCACTGAAGCTTTCTTT. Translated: CAWSIGGGTEAFF.